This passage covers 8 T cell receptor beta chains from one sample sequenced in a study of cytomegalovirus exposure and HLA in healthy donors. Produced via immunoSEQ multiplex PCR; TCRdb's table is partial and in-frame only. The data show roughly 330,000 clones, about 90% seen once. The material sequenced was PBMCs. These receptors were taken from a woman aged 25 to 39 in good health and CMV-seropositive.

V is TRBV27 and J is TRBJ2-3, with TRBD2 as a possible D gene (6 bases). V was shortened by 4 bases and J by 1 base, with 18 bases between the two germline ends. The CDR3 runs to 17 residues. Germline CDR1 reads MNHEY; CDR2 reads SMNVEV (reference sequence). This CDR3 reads CASSYLSRASGTDTQYF. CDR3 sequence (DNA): TGTGCCAGCAGTTACCTCTCACGGGCTAGCGGCACAGATACGCAGTATTTT.

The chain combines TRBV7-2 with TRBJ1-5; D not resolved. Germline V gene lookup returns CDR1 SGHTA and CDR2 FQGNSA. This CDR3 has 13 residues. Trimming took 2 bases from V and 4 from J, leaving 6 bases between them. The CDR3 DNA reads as TGTGCCAGCAGCTTAAAACCGAATCAGCCCCAGCATTTT. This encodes CASSLKPNQPQHF.

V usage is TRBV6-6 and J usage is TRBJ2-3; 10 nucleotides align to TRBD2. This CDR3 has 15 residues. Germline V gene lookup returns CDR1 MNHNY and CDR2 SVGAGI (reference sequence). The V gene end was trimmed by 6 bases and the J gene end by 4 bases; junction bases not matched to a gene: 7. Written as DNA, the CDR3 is TGTGCCAGCAGCCCCTTAGCGGGAGGCGCAGATACGCAGTATTTT. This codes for CASSPLAGGADTQYF.

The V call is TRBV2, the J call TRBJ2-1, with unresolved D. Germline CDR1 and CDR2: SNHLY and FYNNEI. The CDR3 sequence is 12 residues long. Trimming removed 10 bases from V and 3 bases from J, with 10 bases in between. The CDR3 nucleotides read TGTGCCACCTCCGAATACTACAATGAGCAGTTCTTC. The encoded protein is CATSEYYNEQFF.

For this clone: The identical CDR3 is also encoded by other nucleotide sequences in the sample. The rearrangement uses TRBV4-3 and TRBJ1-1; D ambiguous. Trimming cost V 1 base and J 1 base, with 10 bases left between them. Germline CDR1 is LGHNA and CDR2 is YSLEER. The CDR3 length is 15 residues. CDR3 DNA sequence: TGCGCCAGCAGCCAAGTTTCAGGAACGAACACTGAAGCTTTCTTT. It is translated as CASSQVSGTNTEAFF.

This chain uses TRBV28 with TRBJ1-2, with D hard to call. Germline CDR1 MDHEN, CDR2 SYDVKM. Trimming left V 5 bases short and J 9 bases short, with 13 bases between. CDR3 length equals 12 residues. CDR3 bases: TGTGCCAGCAGTCTTCTACGGAGTCGCTACACCTTC. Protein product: CASSLLRSRYTF.

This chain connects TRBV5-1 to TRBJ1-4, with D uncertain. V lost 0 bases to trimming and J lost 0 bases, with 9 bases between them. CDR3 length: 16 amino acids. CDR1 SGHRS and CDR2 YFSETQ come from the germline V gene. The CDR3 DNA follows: TGCGCCAGCAGCTTGGCTTTTCGCACAACTAATGAAAAACTGTTTTTT. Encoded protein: CASSLAFRTTNEKLFF.

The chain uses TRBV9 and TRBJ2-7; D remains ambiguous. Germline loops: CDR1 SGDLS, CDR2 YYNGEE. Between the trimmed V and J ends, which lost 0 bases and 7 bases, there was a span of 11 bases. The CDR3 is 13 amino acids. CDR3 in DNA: TGTGCCAGCAGCGTAGGGAGTTTTGGGGAGCAGTACTTC. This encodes CASSVGSFGEQYF.